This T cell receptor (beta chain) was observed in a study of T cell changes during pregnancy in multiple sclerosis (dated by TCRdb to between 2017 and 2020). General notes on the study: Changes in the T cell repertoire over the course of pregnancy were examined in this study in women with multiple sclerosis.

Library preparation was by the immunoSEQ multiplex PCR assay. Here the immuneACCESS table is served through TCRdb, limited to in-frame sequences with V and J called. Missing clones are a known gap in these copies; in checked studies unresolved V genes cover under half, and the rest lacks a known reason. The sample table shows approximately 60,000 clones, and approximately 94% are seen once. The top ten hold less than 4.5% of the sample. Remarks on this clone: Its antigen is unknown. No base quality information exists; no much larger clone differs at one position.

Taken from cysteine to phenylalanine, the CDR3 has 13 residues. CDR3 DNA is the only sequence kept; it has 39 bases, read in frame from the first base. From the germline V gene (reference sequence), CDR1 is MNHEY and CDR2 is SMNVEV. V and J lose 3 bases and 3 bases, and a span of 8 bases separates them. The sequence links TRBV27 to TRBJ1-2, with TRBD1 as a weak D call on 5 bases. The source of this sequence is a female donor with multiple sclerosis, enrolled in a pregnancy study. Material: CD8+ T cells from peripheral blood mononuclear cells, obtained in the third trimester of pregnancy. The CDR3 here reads CASSLRGDYGYTF. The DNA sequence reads TGTGCCAGCAGTTTGCGGGGGGACTATGGCTACACCTTC.